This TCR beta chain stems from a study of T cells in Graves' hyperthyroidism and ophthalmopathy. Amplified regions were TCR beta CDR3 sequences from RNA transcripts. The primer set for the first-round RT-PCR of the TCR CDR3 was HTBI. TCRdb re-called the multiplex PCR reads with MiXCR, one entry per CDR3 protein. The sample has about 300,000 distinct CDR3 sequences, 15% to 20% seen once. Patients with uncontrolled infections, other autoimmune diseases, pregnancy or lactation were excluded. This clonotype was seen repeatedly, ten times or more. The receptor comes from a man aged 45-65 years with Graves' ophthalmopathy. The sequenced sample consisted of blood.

As DNA, the CDR3 is TGTGCCAGCAGCAACAACTGGGGACTAGCGGGAGTGCTTGAGCAGTTCTTC. It specifies CASSNNWGLAGVLEQFF. This chain connects TRBV7-2 to TRBJ2-1, with 14 nucleotides matching TRBD2. In germline, CDR1 is SGHTA, CDR2 FQGNSA. V trimming: 5 bases; J trimming: 9 bases; junction bases outside the gene matches: 12. CDR3 length: 17 residues.